A selection of T cell receptor beta chains follows, all from one sample in a study of human T cells and chemical hapten exposure. MiXCR was run by TCRdb on the RACE reads, yielding one entry per CDR3 protein. Among some 200,000 distinct CDR3 sequences listed, around 30% were seen once. The source was whole blood, collected in connection with sensitization to the hapten diphenylcyclopropenone (DPC). Receptor source: a woman aged 30 to 39 with alopecia areata. Some clones in this sample may be carry-over from other donors' samples. Each CDR3 is given with its conserved first and last residue. A D gene is named only where the DNA matches it firmly. Where a row states a size, it is once, few, many or the class of an expanded clone; other rows omit it.

TRBJ1-3,.,TRBV4-3,.,TGCGCCAGCAGCCAAAGTTCGTTTGCTGGAAACACCATATATTTT,CASSQSSFAGNTIYF
TRBJ2-7,TRBD2,TRBV10-3,few,TGTGCCATCAGGAGCGGGGGGACTTACGAGCAGTACTTC,CAIRSGGTYEQYF
TRBJ2-1,.,TRBV9,few,TGTGCCAGCAGCGTAGGGTCAGAGATGACTAGTTCACAGTTCTTC,CASSVGSEMTSSQFF
TRBJ2-1,TRBD2,TRBV5-1,.,TGCGCCAGCAGCTTCAATGGGGCTAGCGGCTACAATGAGCAGTTCTTC,CASSFNGASGYNEQFF
TRBJ2-1,TRBD2,TRBV28,.,TGTGCCAGCAGTTTGTCGGGACTAGCGGGACTGAGCTCCTACAATGAGCAGTTCTTC,CASSLSGLAGLSSYNEQFF
TRBJ2-1,TRBD2,TRBV7-9,.,TGTCTAGCGGGAGGGATCGGTGAGCAGTTCTTC,CLAGGIGEQFF
TRBJ2-6,TRBD1,TRBV10-3,.,TGTGCCATCAGTGGGGTCATGGGACAGGGGACTGGGGCCAACGTCCTGACTTTC,CAISGVMGQGTGANVLTF
TRBJ2-6,.,TRBV7-3,few,TGTGCCAGCAGCTTAGCGATGGGGGCAGGGGCCAACGTCCTGACTTTC,CASSLAMGAGANVLTF
TRBJ2-3,.,TRBV29-1,.,TGCAGCGTTCGGAGGACTAGCACAGATACGCAGTATTTT,CSVRRTSTDTQYF
TRBJ1-2,TRBD1,TRBV28,few,TGTGCCAGCAGTCAGGACAGGGTCGATGGCTACACCTTC,CASSQDRVDGYTF
TRBJ1-1,.,TRBV29-1,.,TGCAGCGTTGACGGGCTGGTAACGAACACTGAAGCTTTCTTT,CSVDGLVTNTEAFF
TRBJ2-7,.,TRBV19,once,TGTGCCAGCCGGGGTGGGCCGACCTACGAGCAGTACTTC,CASRGGPTYEQYF
TRBJ2-7,.,TRBV12-3/TRBV12-4,.,TGTGCCAGCAGTTTGGAGATGGGGATGGGGTCCTACGAGCAGTACTTC,CASSLEMGMGSYEQYF
TRBJ2-3,.,TRBV29-1,many,TGCAGCGTTGCCCAGTCTAGCACAGATACGCAGTATTTT,CSVAQSSTDTQYF
TRBJ1-6,.,TRBV6-2/TRBV6-3,.,TGTGCCAGCAGTTCGCTGGGGGAATGGAGGGATAATTCACCCCTCCACTTT,CASSSLGEWRDNSPLHF
TRBJ2-2,TRBD1,TRBV5-4,.,TGTGCCAGCACCCCAACATTCGGGACAGGGAACACCGGGGAGCTGTTTTTT,CASTPTFGTGNTGELFF
TRBJ2-3,TRBD1,TRBV4-2,.,TGTGCCAGCAGCCCGTACCCAGGGGCAGGGGGAACAGATACGCAGTATTTT,CASSPYPGAGGTDTQYF
TRBJ1-6,.,TRBV7-2,few,TGTGCCAGCAGCTTATACCCAGTTAATTCACCCCTCCACTTT,CASSLYPVNSPLHF
TRBJ2-3,.,TRBV2,.,TGTGCCAGCAGGAGGGACTGGAGCACAGATACGCAGTATTTT,CASRRDWSTDTQYF
TRBJ2-5,.,TRBV6-5,.,TGTGCCAGCAGTTCCGCCGGGGCCCAGTACTTC,CASSSAGAQYF
TRBJ2-1,TRBD1,TRBV2,.,TGTGCCAGCAGTCGAATGCCGGGACAGACCTATCTTGAGCAGTTCTTC,CASSRMPGQTYLEQFF
TRBJ2-6,.,TRBV29-1,.,TGCAGCGTTACCCGGGGGACTGGGGCCAACGTCCTGACTTTC,CSVTRGTGANVLTF
TRBJ1-2,.,TRBV7-9,.,TGTGCCAGCAGCCCACGGGACACCTACGGCTACACCTTC,CASSPRDTYGYTF
TRBJ1-1,TRBD1,TRBV12-3/TRBV12-4,.,TGTGCCAGCAGTTGGGACAGGGACATTGAAGCTTTCTTT,CASSWDRDIEAFF
TRBJ2-7,.,TRBV4-1,few,TGCGCCAGCAGCCAAGTGCGAGGCAACGAGCAGTACTTC,CASSQVRGNEQYF
TRBJ1-1,.,TRBV7-2,few,TGTGCCAGCAGCTTAGCCTCCTGGGGCACTGAAGCTTTCTTT,CASSLASWGTEAFF
TRBJ1-2,TRBD1,TRBV28,.,TGTGCCAGCAGTTTCGCCCCGGGACAGGGAGAGGGTAGCTATGGCTACACCTTC,CASSFAPGQGEGSYGYTF
TRBJ2-5,.,TRBV20-1,few,TGCAGTGCTAGACACCTCGGGGGGACAGGACAAGAGACCCAGTACTTC,CSARHLGGTGQETQYF
TRBJ2-1,.,TRBV6-5,.,TGTGCCAGCAGTTACTCTCCAGCGGAGAATGAGCAGTTCTTC,CASSYSPAENEQFF
TRBJ1-1,TRBD1,TRBV20-1,few,TGCAGTGCCCAAGACAGGGGAAACACTGAAGCTTTCTTT,CSAQDRGNTEAFF
TRBJ2-3,TRBD2,TRBV6-1,.,TGTGCCAGCAGAGATGGACTAGCGGGAGCGGTAGATACGCAGTATTTT,CASRDGLAGAVDTQYF
TRBJ2-7,.,TRBV28,.,TGTGCCAGCAGGGGTGGACGGGGATCCTACGAGCAGTACTTC,CASRGGRGSYEQYF
TRBJ1-2,.,TRBV28,many,TGTGCCAGCAGTGAGAACCCAGGAAACTATGGCTACACCTTC,CASSENPGNYGYTF
TRBJ1-2,.,TRBV7-2,many,TGTGCCAGCAGCTTGGGACACTTCGCTAACTATGGCTACACCTTC,CASSLGHFANYGYTF
TRBJ1-2,TRBD1,TRBV20-1,.,TGCAGTGCTAGAGGACAGGGGGACTATGGCTACACCTTC,CSARGQGDYGYTF
TRBJ2-3,.,TRBV18,few,TGTGCCAGCTCACCGGGGCAGGGCCAGGCAGATACGCAGTATTTT,CASSPGQGQADTQYF
TRBJ1-2,.,TRBV10-3,few,TGTGCCATAGGACGGAACTATGGCTACACCTTC,CAIGRNYGYTF
TRBJ2-5,.,TRBV2,few,TGTGCCAGCAAGGCCAGAACGTACCAAGAGACCCAGTACTTC,CASKARTYQETQYF
TRBJ2-3,.,TRBV29-1,.,TGCAGCGTGATGACTAGCTCACAGGGTACGCAGTATTTT,CSVMTSSQGTQYF
TRBJ2-7,.,TRBV6-2/TRBV6-3,.,TGTGCCAGCAGTACGGGTACGGGCGGGCAGTACTTC,CASSTGTGGQYF
TRBJ1-3,.,TRBV4-3,.,TGCGCCAGCAGCCAAGGGGCATCTGGAAACACCATATATTTT,CASSQGASGNTIYF
TRBJ1-1,TRBD1,TRBV28,many,TGTGCCAGCAGTTTAGGACAGGCGGTCACTGAAGCTTTCTTT,CASSLGQAVTEAFF
TRBJ2-2,.,TRBV21-1,.,TGTGCCAGCAGCAAAGTGCGCAGTGGGAGCACCGGGGAGCTGTTTTTT,CASSKVRSGSTGELFF
TRBJ2-6,TRBD1,TRBV28,.,TGTGCCAGCAGGCTCCGGGACAGGGGGCGCGGGGCCAACGTCCTGACTTTC,CASRLRDRGRGANVLTF
TRBJ2-3,.,TRBV20-1,.,TGCAGTGCTAGAGCAATTGTTCTAGGGAGCACAGATACGCAGTATTTT,CSARAIVLGSTDTQYF
TRBJ1-5,.,TRBV10-3,few,TGTGCCATCAGTGAGTTCGGTGCCCGGCCCCAGCATTTT,CAISEFGARPQHF